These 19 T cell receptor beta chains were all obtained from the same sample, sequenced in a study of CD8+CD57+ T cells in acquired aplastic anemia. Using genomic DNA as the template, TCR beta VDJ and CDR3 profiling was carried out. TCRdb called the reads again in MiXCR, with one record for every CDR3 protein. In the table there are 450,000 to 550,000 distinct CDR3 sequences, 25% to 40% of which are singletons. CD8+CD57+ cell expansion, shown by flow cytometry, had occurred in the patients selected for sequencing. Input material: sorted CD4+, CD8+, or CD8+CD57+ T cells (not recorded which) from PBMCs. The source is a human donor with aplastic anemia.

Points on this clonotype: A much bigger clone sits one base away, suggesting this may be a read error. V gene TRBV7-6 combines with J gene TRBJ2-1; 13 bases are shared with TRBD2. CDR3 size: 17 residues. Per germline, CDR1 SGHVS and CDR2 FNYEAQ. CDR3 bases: TGTGCCAGCAGCTTGGGGACTAGCGGGATCCACTACAATGAGCAGCTCTTC. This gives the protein CASSLGTSGIHYNEQLF. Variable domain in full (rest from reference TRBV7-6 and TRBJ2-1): GAGVSQSPRYKVTKRGQDVALRCDPISGHVSLYWYRQALGQGPEFLTYFNYEAQQDKSGLPNDRFSAERPEGSISTLTIQRTEQRDSAMYRCASSLGTSGIHYNEQLFGPGTRLTVL.

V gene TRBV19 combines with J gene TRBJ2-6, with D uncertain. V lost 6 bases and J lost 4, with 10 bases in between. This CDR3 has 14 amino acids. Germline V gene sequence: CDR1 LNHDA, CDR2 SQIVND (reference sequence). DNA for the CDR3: TGTGCCAGTAGAATTCAGACAGGGGCCAACGTCCTGACTTTC. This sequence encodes CASRIQTGANVLTF.

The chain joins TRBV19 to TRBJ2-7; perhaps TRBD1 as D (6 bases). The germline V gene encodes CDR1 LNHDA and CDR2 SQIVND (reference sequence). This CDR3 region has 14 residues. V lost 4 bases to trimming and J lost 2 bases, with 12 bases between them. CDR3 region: CASSNYRVAYEQYF. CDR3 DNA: TGTGCCAGTAGTAATTACAGGGTCGCCTACGAGCAGTACTTC.

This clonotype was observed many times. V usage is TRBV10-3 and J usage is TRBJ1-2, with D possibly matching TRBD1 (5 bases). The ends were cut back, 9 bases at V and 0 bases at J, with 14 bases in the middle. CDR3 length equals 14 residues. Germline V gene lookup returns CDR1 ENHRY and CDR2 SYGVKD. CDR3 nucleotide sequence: TGTGCCATACAACGGGACGCTCCTAACTATGGCTACACCTTC. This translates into CAIQRDAPNYGYTF.

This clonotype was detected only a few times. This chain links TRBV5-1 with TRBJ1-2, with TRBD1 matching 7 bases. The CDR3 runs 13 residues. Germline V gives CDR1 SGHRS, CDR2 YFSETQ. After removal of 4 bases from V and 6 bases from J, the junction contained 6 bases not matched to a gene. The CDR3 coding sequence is TGCGCCAGCAGCCTAAGCGGACAGGATGGCTACACCTTC. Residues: CASSLSGQDGYTF.

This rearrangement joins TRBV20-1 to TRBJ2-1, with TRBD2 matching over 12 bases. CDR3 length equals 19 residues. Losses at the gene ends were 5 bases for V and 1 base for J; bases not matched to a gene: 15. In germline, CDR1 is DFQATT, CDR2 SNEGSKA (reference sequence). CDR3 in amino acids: CSAYEAGTSGFGSYNEQFF. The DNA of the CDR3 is TGCAGTGCTTACGAAGCCGGGACTAGCGGGTTTGGATCCTACAATGAGCAGTTCTTC.

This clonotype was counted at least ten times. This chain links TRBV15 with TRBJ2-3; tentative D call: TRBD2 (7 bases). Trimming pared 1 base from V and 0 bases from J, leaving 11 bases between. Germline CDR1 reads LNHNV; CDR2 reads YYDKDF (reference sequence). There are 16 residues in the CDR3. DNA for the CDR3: TGTGCCACCAGCAGAGGTAGGGGGGGCAGCACAGATACGCAGTATTTT. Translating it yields CATSRGRGGSTDTQYF.

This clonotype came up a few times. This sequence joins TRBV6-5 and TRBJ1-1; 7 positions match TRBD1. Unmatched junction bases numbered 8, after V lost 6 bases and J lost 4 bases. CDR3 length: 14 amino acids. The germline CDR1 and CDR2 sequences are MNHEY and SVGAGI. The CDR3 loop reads CASRYRGGVTEAFF. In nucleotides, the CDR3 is TGTGCCAGCAGGTACAGGGGAGGGGTCACTGAAGCTTTCTTT.

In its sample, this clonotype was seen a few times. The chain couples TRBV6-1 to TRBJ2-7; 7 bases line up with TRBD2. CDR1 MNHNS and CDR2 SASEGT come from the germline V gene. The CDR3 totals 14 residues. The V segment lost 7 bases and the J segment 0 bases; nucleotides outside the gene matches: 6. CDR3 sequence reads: CASKPSGNSYEQYF. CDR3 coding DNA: TGTGCCAGCAAGCCTAGCGGTAACTCCTACGAGCAGTACTTC.

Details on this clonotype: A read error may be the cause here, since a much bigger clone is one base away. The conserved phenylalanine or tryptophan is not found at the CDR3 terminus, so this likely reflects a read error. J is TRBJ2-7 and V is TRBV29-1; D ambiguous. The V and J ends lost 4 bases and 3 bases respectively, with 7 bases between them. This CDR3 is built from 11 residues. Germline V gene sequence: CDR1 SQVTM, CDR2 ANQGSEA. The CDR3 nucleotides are TGCAGCGTTGGATCTTACTACGAGCAGTACTGC. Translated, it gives CSVGSYYEQYC.

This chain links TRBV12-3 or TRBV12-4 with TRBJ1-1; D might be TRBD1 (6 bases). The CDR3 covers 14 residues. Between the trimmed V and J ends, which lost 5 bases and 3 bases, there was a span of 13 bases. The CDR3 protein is CASSATGMHTEAFF. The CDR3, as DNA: TGTGCCAGCAGTGCCACAGGGATGCACACTGAAGCTTTCTTT.

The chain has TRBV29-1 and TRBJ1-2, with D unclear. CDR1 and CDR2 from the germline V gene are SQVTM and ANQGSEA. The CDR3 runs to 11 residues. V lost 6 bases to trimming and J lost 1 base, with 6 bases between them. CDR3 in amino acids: CSVDNNYGYTF. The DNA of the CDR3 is TGCAGCGTCGATAATAACTATGGCTACACCTTC.

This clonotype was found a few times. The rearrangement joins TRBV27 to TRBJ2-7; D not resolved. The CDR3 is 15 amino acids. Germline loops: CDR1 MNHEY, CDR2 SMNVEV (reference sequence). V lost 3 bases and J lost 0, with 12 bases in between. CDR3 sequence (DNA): TGTGCCAGCAGTTTCGGGCTTTCGAGCTCCTACGAGCAGTACTTC. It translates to CASSFGLSSSYEQYF.

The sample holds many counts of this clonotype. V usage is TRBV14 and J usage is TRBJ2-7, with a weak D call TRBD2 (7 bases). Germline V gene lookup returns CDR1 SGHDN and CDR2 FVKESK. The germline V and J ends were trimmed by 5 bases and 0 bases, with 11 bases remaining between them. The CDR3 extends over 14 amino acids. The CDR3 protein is CASSWGGSSYEQYF. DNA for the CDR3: TGTGCCAGCAGCTGGGGGGGCAGCTCCTACGAGCAGTACTTC.

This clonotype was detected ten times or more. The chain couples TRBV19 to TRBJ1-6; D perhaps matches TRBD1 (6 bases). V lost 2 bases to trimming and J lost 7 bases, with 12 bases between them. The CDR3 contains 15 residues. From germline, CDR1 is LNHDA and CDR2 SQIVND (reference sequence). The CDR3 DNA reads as TGTGCCAGTAGTATAACGGCAGGGGAGAATTCACCCCTCCACTTT. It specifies CASSITAGENSPLHF.

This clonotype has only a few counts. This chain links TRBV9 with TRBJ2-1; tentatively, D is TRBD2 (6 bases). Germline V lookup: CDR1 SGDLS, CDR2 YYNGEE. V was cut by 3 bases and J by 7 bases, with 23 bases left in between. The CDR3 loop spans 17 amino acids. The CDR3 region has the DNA TGTGCCAGCAGCGGACATACTCCGGGACTGGGCTTAAATGAGCAGTTCTTC. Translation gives CASSGHTPGLGLNEQFF.

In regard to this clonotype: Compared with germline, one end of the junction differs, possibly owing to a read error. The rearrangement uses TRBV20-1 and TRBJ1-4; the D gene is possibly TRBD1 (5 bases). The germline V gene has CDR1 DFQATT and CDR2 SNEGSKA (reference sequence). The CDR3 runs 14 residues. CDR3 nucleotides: TGCAGTGCTCGAGAGGGACGGAAAAATGAAAAACTGTTTTTT. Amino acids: CSAREGRKNEKLFF.

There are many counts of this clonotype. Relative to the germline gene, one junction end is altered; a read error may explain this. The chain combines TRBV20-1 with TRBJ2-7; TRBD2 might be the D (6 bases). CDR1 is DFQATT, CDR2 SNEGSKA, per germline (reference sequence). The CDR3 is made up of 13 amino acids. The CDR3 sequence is CSARDSRSGEAHF. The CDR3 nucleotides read TGCAGTGCTAGAGACTCCAGGTCGGGGGAAGCGCACTTC.

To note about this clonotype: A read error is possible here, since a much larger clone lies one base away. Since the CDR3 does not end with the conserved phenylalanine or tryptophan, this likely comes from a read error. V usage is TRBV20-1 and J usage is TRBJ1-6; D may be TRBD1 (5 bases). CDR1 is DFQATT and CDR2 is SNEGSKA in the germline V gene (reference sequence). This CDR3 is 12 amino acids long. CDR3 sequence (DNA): TGCGCCCAGACGCGGGGCAATTCACCCCTCCACCTT. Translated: CAQTRGNSPLHL.